The 24 T cell receptor beta chains below all came from one sample that was sequenced in a study of CD8 T cells in Susac syndrome. When the RNA was reverse transcribed, random hexamers were used with an input of 0.5 to 1 ug. MiXCR, run by TCRdb on the immunoSEQ multiplex PCR reads, gives a single entry per CDR3 protein. Here the sample spans 250,000 to 300,000 distinct CDR3 sequences, about 85% being singletons. Sequenced sample: CD8+ T cells from PBMCs. All receptors come from a human donor with multiple sclerosis.

The sample holds one count of this clonotype. The chain employs TRBV27 and TRBJ1-5; D gene ambiguous. The length of the CDR3 is 9 residues. Germline values: CDR1 MNHEY, CDR2 SMNVEV (reference sequence). The V gene lost 8 bases and the J gene lost 8 bases, with 4 bases spanning the gap. CDR3: CASGKPQHF. In DNA, the CDR3 is TGTGCCAGCGGGAAGCCCCAGCATTTT.

This clonotype has only one observation. The rearrangement links TRBV4-1 to TRBJ2-1; the D is unclear. The germline gives CDR1 MGHRA, CDR2 YSYEKL. Deletions cut 5 bases from V and 9 bases from J, with 8 bases between. CDR3 size: 11 residues. CDR3 nucleotide sequence: TGCGCCAGCAGCACCGGACCTGAGCAGTTCTTC. Translated: CASSTGPEQFF.

The chain joins TRBV7-9 to TRBJ2-1; tentative D call: TRBD2 (5 bases). V was pared by 4 bases and J by 4 bases, with 17 bases between. The germline V gene has CDR1 SEHNR and CDR2 FQNEAQ (reference sequence). CDR3 length: 16 amino acids. CDR3 residues: CASSSKLVSAYNEQFF. The CDR3 DNA sequence: TGTGCCAGCAGCTCGAAACTAGTTTCGGCATACAATGAGCAGTTCTTC.

This chain connects TRBV6-4 to TRBJ2-3, with D uncertain. Trimming left V 10 bases short and J 2 bases short, with 16 bases between. Germline lookup yields CDR1 MRHNA and CDR2 SNTAGT. The CDR3 is 14 amino acids. The CDR3 sequence is CATRKLSHTDTQYF. The DNA for the CDR3 is TGTGCCACCAGGAAATTGTCTCACACAGATACGCAGTATTTT.

This rearrangement joins TRBV11-1 to TRBJ2-1, with 11 bases fitting TRBD2. CDR3 length equals 21 residues. V trimming: 6 bases; J trimming: 3 bases; junction bases outside the gene matches: 22. The germline V gene encodes CDR1 SGHAT and CDR2 FQDESV (reference sequence). CDR3 in amino acids: CASSGPGPSGRTSPFYNEQFF. In DNA, the CDR3 is TGTGCCAGCAGTGGACCAGGGCCTAGCGGGAGGACGTCCCCCTTCTACAATGAGCAGTTCTTC.

This clonotype was seen once. This rearrangement joins TRBV27 to TRBJ2-7, with 10 bases aligning to TRBD1. J gave up 2 bases and V 10 bases, and 5 bases lay outside the gene matches. Germline V gene data show CDR1 as MNHEY and CDR2 as SMNVEV (reference sequence). The CDR3 extends over 13 amino acids. The CDR3 loop is CAIRDRGTYEQYF. CDR3 in DNA: TGTGCCATCCGGGACAGGGGCACCTACGAGCAGTACTTC.

The chain employs TRBV7-9 and TRBJ1-1, with D perhaps TRBD1 (5 bases). The CDR3 is 15 amino acids. V dropped 5 bases and J dropped 0 bases, with 13 bases sitting between them. Germline lookup yields CDR1 SEHNR and CDR2 FQNEAQ (reference sequence). CDR3 DNA sequence: TGTGCCAGCAGCCCCGTCCGGGGCCTGAACACTGAAGCTTTCTTT. This translates into CASSPVRGLNTEAFF.

This rearrangement joins TRBV19 to TRBJ2-7; 8 bases agree with TRBD1. Germline V lookup: CDR1 LNHDA, CDR2 SQIVND (reference sequence). CDR3 length: 14 amino acids. The V segment lost 6 bases and the J segment 3 bases; nucleotides outside the gene matches: 7. The CDR3 sequence is CASRGRDRIYEQYF. CDR3 nucleotides: TGTGCCAGTAGGGGCCGGGACAGGATCTACGAGCAGTACTTC.

The genes are TRBV21-1 and TRBJ2-3; the table's D call, TRBD2, has no DNA check behind it. TRBV21-1 is assigned pseudogene status. The length of the CDR3 is 19 residues. CDR3 DNA: TGTGCCAGCAGCGACCGGACTAGCGGGCGTCCTCATAGCACAGATACGCAGTATTTT. It yields the protein CASSDRTSGRPHSTDTQYF.

The V call is TRBV12-3 or TRBV12-4, the J call TRBJ1-2; D remains unclear. This CDR3 region has 17 residues. V lost 6 bases and J lost 0, with 20 bases in between. The CDR3 protein is CASRERETILPNYGYTF. DNA of the CDR3: TGTGCCAGCAGGGAGCGGGAGACAATTTTACCTAACTATGGCTACACCTTC.

V and J are TRBV5-1 and TRBJ1-1, with 8 nucleotides matching TRBD1. Trimming removed 4 bases from V and 3 bases from J; junction bases left unmatched: 8. Germline V lookup: CDR1 SGHRS, CDR2 YFSETQ. The CDR3 covers 15 residues. The CDR3 spells CASSTRQGRHTEAFF. In DNA form, the CDR3 reads TGCGCCAGCAGCACCCGACAGGGGCGACACACTGAAGCTTTCTTT.

V is TRBV6-5 and J is TRBJ2-5; TRBD1 matches 7 bases. V lost 8 bases and J lost 1; bases outside the gene matches: 10. The germline gives CDR1 MNHEY, CDR2 SVGAGI. The CDR3 is 15 residues long. The CDR3 coding sequence is TGTGCCAGCCAAGGCGCCGGGACAGTCCAAGAGACCCAGTACTTC. Its translation is CASQGAGTVQETQYF.

The chain has TRBV27 and TRBJ1-2; TRBD1 matches 7 bases. The CDR3 consists of 15 residues. The germline CDR1 and CDR2 sequences are MNHEY and SMNVEV (reference sequence). The V segment lost 4 bases and the J segment 1 base; nucleotides outside the gene matches: 6. The CDR3 is CASSSRTGDNYGYTF. As DNA, the CDR3 is TGTGCCAGCAGTTCACGGACAGGCGATAACTATGGCTACACCTTC.

The chain recombines TRBV12-5 with TRBJ2-1, with a possible D match to TRBD2 (7 bases). This CDR3 contains 15 residues. Deletions cut 3 bases from V and 4 bases from J, with 13 bases between. Germline loops: CDR1 LGHNT, CDR2 FRNRAP. CDR3: CASGFWGGGYNEQFF. CDR3 coding DNA: TGTGCTAGTGGTTTTTGGGGAGGGGGGTACAATGAGCAGTTCTTC.

The chain couples TRBV29-1 to TRBJ2-7; perhaps TRBD2 as D (5 bases). The ends were cut back, 0 bases at V and 5 bases at J, with 8 bases in the middle. Germline values: CDR1 SQVTM, CDR2 ANQGSEA. CDR3 length: 12 amino acids. CDR3 region: CSVEDSGNEQYF. In nucleotides, the CDR3 is TGCAGCGTTGAAGATTCGGGGAACGAGCAGTACTTC.

This chain uses TRBV10-3 with TRBJ1-5, with D unresolved. V was shortened by 6 bases and J by 1 base, with 4 bases between the two germline ends. The CDR3 totals 12 residues. Germline CDR1 and CDR2: ENHRY and SYGVKD. Written as DNA, the CDR3 is TGTGCCATCAGGGGAAGCAATCAGCCCCAGCATTTT. The encoded protein is CAIRGSNQPQHF.

The chain is built from TRBV6-6 and TRBJ2-3, with D perhaps matching TRBD2 (7 bases). Germline lookup yields CDR1 MNHNY and CDR2 SVGAGI (reference sequence). This CDR3 region has 15 residues. The V and J ends lost 11 bases and 4 bases respectively, with 22 bases between them. The CDR3 is CAGGGGGPSADTQYF. CDR3 in DNA: TGTGCCGGAGGGGGGGGAGGGCCCTCGGCAGATACGCAGTATTTT.

This chain links TRBV7-8 with TRBJ1-4; 8 bases fit TRBD1. V gave up 7 bases and J gave up 8 bases; unmatched junction bases: 6. Germline CDR1 and CDR2: SGHVS and FQNEAQ. The CDR3 length is 13 residues. CDR3 sequence (DNA): TGTGCCAGCACAGACAGGGGCGGCGAAAAACTGTTTTTT. Its translation: CASTDRGGEKLFF. Full variable domain (missing parts from reference TRBV7-8 and TRBJ1-4): GAGVSQSPRYKVAKRGQDVALRCDPISGHVSLFWYQQALGQGPEFLTYFQNEAQLDKSGLPSDRFFAERPEGSVSTLKIQRTQQEDSAVYLCASTDRGGEKLFFGSGTQLSVL.

The V gene is TRBV11-2, the J gene TRBJ2-5; D is perhaps TRBD2 (6 bases). The germline V and J ends were trimmed by 1 base and 5 bases, with 20 bases remaining between them. The germline gives CDR1 SGHAT, CDR2 FQNNGV. The CDR3 consists of 17 residues. CDR3 protein: CASSLGGVRRVLETQYF. The CDR3 DNA reads as TGTGCCAGCAGCTTAGGAGGGGTTCGGAGGGTCTTGGAGACCCAGTACTTC.

The rearrangement joins TRBV29-1 to TRBJ2-7; D is undetermined. V was shortened by 6 bases and J by 2 bases, with 11 bases between the two germline ends. The CDR3 consists of 12 residues. Germline V gives CDR1 SQVTM, CDR2 ANQGSEA. CDR3 DNA: TGCAGCGTGGCTGAAGAAACCTACGAGCAGTACTTC. Its protein is CSVAEETYEQYF.

The rearrangement links TRBV5-4 to TRBJ1-1, with D unresolved. The CDR3 length is 11 residues. Trimming took off 0 bases at V and 7 bases at J, with 4 bases between the two ends. Germline CDR1 reads SGHNT; CDR2 reads YYREEE (reference sequence). The CDR3 DNA reads as TGTGCCAGCAGCTTGGGTAATGAAGCTTTCTTT. Protein sequence: CASSLGNEAFF.

This clonotype was seen only once. J is TRBJ1-1 and V is TRBV27, with a weak D call TRBD1 (5 bases). Trimming removed 8 bases from V and 4 bases from J, with 17 bases in between. The germline gives CDR1 MNHEY, CDR2 SMNVEV (reference sequence). This CDR3 has 14 amino acids. The CDR3 spells CASGQRVGLTEAFF. The DNA of the CDR3 is TGTGCCAGCGGTCAACGAGTGGGGCTCACTGAAGCTTTCTTT.

The chain is built from TRBV9 and TRBJ2-1, with a tentative D call TRBD1 (5 bases). The germline V and J ends were trimmed by 0 bases and 6 bases, with 10 bases remaining between them. Germline V gives CDR1 SGDLS, CDR2 YYNGEE. The CDR3 runs to 14 residues. CDR3: CASSVAGRGNEQFF. The CDR3 coding sequence is TGTGCCAGCAGCGTAGCTGGAAGGGGCAATGAGCAGTTCTTC. The full variable domain, rest sourced from reference TRBV9 and TRBJ2-1, is DSGVTQTPKHLITATGQRVTLRCSPRSGDLSVYWYQQSLDQGLQFLIQYYNGEERAKGNILERFSAQQFPDLHSELNLSSLELGDSALYFCASSVAGRGNEQFFGPGTRLTVL.

This sequence joins TRBV9 and TRBJ1-2, with unresolved D. There are 17 residues in the CDR3. Germline V gene lookup returns CDR1 SGDLS and CDR2 YYNGEE. Trimming shortened V by 0 bases and J by 0 bases, and 15 bases separated the two germline ends. The CDR3 DNA sequence: TGTGCCAGCAGCGTAGGGGGTCGTCCTCCGACTAACTATGGCTACACCTTC. Protein sequence: CASSVGGRPPTNYGYTF. Drawing the rest from reference TRBV9 and TRBJ1-2, the complete variable domain is DSGVTQTPKHLITATGQRVTLRCSPRSGDLSVYWYQQSLDQGLQFLIQYYNGEERAKGNILERFSAQQFPDLHSELNLSSLELGDSALYFCASSVGGRPPTNYGYTFGSGTRLTVV.